This TCR beta chain was recorded in a study of cytomegalovirus exposure and HLA in healthy donors. About the study: Sequencing of around 200 million T cells in an earlier analysis found 100 million or so unique TCR beta sequences. General study findings and limits: The study put some 160 TCR beta chains on its list as cytomegalovirus-associated. TCR beta V- and J-gene trimming was later associated with a missense DCLRE1C variant.

Healthy bone marrow donors made up the donors. The sample holds one count of this clone. Its antigen is not known. Use of 60 Vbeta and 13 Jbeta primers characterized the PCR. Assay used: immunoSEQ multiplex PCR; TCRdb lists only in-frame clones, some missing. The sample contains approximately 180,000 clones, roughly four fifths of which appear only once. V lost 3 bases, J lost 3 bases, and 6 bases lay in between. CDR3 length: 13 residues. CDR1 is MRHNA and CDR2 is SNTAGT in the germline V gene. This TCR was recovered from a man aged 18 to 29 in good health and CMV-seronegative. Sequencing input: PBMCs. This chain links TRBV6-4 with TRBJ1-5; the D is unclear. CDR3 amino acids: CASSEADNQPQHF. CDR3 DNA sequence: TGTGCCAGCAGTGAGGCAGACAATCAGCCCCAGCATTTT.